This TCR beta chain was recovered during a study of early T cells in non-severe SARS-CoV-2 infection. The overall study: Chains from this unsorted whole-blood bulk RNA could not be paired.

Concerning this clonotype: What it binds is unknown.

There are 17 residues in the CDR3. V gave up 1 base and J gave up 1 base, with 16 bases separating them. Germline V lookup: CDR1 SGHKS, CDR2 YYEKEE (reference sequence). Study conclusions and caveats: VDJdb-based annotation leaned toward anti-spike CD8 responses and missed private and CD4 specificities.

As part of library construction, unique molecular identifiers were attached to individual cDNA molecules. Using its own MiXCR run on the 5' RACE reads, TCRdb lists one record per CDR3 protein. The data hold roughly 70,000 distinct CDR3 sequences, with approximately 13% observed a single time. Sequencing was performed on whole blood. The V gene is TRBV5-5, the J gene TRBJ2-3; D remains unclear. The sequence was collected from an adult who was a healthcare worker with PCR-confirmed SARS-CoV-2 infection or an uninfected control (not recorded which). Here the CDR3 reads CASSLPTTQSRTDTQYF. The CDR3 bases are TGTGCCAGCAGCTTGCCTACCACACAAAGTCGCACAGATACGCAGTATTTT.